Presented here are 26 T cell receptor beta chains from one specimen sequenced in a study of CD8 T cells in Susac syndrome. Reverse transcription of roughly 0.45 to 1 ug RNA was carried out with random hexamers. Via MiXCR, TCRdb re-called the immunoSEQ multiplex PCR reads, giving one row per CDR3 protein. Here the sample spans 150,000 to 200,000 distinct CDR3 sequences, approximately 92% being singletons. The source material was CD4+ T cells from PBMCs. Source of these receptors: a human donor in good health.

CDR3 coding DNA: TGCAGCGTTGCCCCCTCCGGGACTTCCTACGAGCAGTACTTC. Translating it yields CSVAPSGTSYEQYF. The chain has TRBV29-1 and TRBJ2-7; maybe TRBD2 (6 bases). Deletions cut 4 bases from V and 1 base from J, with 14 bases between. Germline values: CDR1 SQVTM, CDR2 ANQGSEA. This CDR3 has 14 residues.

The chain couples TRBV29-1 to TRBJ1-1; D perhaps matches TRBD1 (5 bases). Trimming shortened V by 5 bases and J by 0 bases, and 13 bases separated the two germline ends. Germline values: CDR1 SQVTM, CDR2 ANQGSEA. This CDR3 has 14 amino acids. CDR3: CSVREGPLNTEAFF. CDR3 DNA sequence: TGCAGCGTTCGAGAGGGGCCATTGAACACTGAAGCTTTCTTT.

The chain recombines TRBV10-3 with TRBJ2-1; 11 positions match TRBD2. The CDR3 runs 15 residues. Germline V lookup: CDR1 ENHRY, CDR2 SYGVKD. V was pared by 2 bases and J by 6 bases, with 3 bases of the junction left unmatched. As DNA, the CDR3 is TGTGCCATCAGTGAGGCCGGGACTAGCGGCAATGAGCAGTTCTTC. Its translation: CAISEAGTSGNEQFF.

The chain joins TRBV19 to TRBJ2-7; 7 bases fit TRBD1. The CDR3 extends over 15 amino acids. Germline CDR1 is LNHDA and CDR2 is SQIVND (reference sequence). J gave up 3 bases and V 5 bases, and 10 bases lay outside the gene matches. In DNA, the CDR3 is TGTGCCAGTAGTCCGATGGACAGGCTAAACTACGAGCAGTACTTC. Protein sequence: CASSPMDRLNYEQYF.

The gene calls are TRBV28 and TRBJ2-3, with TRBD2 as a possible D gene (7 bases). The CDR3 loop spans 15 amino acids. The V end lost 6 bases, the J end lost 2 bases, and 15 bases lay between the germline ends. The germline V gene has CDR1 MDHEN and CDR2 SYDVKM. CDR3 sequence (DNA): TGTGCCAGCAGCCGAGGGGGGGGGTCCACAGATACGCAGTATTTT. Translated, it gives CASSRGGGSTDTQYF.

CDR3 region: CSAAHRSNYGYTF. CDR3 bases: TGCAGTGCTGCTCATCGATCTAACTATGGCTACACCTTC. This chain links TRBV20-1 with TRBJ1-2; no definite D call. The ends were cut back, 5 bases at V and 0 bases at J, with 10 bases in the middle. The CDR3 is 13 amino acids. Germline-derived CDR1 and CDR2 are DFQATT and SNEGSKA (reference sequence).

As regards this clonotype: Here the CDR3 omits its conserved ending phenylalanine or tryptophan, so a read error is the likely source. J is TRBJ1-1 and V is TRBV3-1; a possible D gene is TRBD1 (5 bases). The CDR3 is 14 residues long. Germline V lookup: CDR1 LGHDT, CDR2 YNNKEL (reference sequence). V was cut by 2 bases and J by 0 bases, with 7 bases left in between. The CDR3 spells CASSQSDMNTEAFC. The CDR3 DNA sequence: TGTGCCAGCAGCCAATCGGACATGAACACTGAAGCTTTCTGT.

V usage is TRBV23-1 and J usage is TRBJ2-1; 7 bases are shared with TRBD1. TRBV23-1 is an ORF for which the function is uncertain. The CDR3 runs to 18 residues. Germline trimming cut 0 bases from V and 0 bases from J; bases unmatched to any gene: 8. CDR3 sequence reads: CASSQSRGRGSSYNEQFF. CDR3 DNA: TGCGCCAGCAGTCAATCTCGGGGCAGGGGGAGCTCCTACAATGAGCAGTTCTTC.

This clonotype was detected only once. The CDR3 DNA is TGTGCCAGCAGCGGGGAAGGGTCTCATAACTATGGCTACACCTTC. Its protein is CASSGEGSHNYGYTF. The chain has TRBV2 and TRBJ1-2; D not resolved. This CDR3 contains 15 residues. V was clipped by 6 bases and J by 1 base, with 15 bases between them. The germline CDR1 and CDR2 sequences are SNHLY and FYNNEI.

The CDR3 DNA reads TGTGCCAGCAGTGTTCGGACAGTCAACTCTGGAAACACCATATATTTT. Its protein product is CASSVRTVNSGNTIYF. The chain carries TRBV2 and TRBJ1-3; weak D call: TRBD1 (6 bases). This CDR3 region has 16 residues. V gave up 4 bases and J gave up 0 bases, with 13 bases separating them. CDR1 is SNHLY and CDR2 is FYNNEI in the germline V gene.

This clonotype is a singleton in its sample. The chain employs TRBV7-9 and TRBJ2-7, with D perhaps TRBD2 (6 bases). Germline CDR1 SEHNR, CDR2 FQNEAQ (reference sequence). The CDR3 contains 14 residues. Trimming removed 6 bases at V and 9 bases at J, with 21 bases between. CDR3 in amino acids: CASSLSAGNLLQYF. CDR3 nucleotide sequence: TGTGCCAGCAGTCTTTCCGCGGGGAATTTGTTGCAGTACTTC.

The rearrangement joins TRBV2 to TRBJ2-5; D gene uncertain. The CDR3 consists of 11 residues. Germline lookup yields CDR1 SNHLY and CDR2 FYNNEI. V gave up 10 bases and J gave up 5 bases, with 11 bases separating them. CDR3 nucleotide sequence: TGTGCCACCGGGTCCGCGGAGACCCAGTACTTC. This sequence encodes CATGSAETQYF.

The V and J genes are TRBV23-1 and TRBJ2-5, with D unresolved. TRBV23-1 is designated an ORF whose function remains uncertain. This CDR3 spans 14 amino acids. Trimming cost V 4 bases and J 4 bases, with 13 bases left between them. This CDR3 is CASSPRRVGETQYF. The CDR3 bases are TGCGCCAGCAGTCCAAGAAGGGTGGGAGAGACCCAGTACTTC.

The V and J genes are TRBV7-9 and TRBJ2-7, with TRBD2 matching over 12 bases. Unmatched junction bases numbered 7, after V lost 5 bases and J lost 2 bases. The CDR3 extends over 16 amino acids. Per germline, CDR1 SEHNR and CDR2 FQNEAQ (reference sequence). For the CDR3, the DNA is TGTGCCAGCAGCCCGATGACTAGCGGGGGAGCCTACGAGCAGTACTTC. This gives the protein CASSPMTSGGAYEQYF.

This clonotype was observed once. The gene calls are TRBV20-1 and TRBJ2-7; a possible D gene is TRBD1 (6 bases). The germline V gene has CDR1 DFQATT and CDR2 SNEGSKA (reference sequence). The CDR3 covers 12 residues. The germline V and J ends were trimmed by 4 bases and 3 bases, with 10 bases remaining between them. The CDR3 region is CSAKDSLYEQYF. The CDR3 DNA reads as TGCAGTGCTAAGGACAGCCTCTACGAGCAGTACTTC.

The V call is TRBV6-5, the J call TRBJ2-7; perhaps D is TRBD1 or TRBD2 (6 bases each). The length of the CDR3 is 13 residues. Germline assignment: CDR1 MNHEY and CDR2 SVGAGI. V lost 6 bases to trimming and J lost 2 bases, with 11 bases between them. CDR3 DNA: TGTGCCAGCAGGGGGGGCGGGACCTACGAGCAGTACTTC. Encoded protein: CASRGGGTYEQYF.

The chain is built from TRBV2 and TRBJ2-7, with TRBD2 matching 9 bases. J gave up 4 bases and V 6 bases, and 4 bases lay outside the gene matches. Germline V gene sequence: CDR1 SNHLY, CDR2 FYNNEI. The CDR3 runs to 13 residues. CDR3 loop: CASRLAGNYEQYF. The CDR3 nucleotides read TGTGCCAGCAGGCTAGCGGGGAATTACGAGCAGTACTTC. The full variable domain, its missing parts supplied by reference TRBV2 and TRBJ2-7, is EPEVTQTPSHQVTQMGQEVILRCVPISNHLYFYWYRQILGQKVEFLVSFYNNEISEKSEIFDDQFSVERPDGSNFTLKIRSTKLEDSAMYFCASRLAGNYEQYFGPGTRLTVT.

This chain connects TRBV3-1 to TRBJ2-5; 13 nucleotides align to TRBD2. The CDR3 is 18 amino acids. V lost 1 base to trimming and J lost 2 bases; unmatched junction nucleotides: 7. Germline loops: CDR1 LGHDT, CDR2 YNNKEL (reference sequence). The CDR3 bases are TGTGCCAGCAGCCAAGCCCCGGGACTAGCGGGGTATCAAGAGACCCAGTACTTC. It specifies CASSQAPGLAGYQETQYF.

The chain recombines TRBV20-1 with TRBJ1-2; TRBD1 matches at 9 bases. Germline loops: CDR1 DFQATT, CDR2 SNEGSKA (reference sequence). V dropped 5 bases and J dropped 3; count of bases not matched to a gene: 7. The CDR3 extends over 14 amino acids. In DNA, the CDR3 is TGCAGTGCTCCGTCGACAGGGGGGGACTATGGCTACACCTTC. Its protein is CSAPSTGGDYGYTF.

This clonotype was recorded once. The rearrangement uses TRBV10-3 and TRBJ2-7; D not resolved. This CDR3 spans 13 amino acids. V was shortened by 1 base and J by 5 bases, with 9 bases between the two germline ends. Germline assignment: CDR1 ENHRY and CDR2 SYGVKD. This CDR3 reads CAISEYQLNEQYF. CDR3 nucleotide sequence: TGTGCCATCAGTGAGTATCAGCTCAACGAGCAGTACTTC.

The CDR3 DNA reads TGTGCCAGCAGCGGGCCCTCAGGACCCAACACTGAAGCTTTCTTT. This codes for CASSGPSGPNTEAFF. J is TRBJ1-1 and V is TRBV7-9, with D hard to call. Germline V lookup: CDR1 SEHNR, CDR2 FQNEAQ (reference sequence). V lost 5 bases, J lost 2 bases, and 15 bases lay in between. This CDR3 is 15 amino acids long.

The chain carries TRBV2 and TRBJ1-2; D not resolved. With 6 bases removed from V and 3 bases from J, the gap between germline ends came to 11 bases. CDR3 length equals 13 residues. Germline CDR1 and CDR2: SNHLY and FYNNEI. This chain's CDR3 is CASRGTVHYGYTF. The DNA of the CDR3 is TGTGCCAGCAGGGGTACAGTTCACTATGGCTACACCTTC.

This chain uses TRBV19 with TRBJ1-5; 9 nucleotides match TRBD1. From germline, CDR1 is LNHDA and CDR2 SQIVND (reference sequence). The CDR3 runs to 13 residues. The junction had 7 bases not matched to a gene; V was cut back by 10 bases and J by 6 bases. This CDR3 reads CAISGQGAQPQHF. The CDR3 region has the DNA TGTGCCATCTCGGGACAGGGCGCTCAGCCCCAGCATTTT.

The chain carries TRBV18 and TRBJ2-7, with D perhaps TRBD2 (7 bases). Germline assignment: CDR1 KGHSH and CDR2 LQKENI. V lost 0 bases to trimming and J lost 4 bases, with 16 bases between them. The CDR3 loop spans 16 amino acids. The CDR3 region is CASSPPGGLAAYEQYF. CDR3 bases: TGTGCCAGCTCACCACCGGGGGGGCTAGCGGCATACGAGCAGTACTTC.

The CDR3 DNA sequence: TGCAGTGCTTCCACGACTAGTCGTCCAGATACGCAGTATTTT. This translates into CSASTTSRPDTQYF. The rearrangement links TRBV20-1 to TRBJ2-3, with TRBD2 as a possible D gene (6 bases). The CDR3 length is 14 residues. Trimming shortened V by 5 bases and J by 4 bases, and 16 bases separated the two germline ends. The V gene's germline CDR1 is DFQATT and CDR2 SNEGSKA (reference sequence).

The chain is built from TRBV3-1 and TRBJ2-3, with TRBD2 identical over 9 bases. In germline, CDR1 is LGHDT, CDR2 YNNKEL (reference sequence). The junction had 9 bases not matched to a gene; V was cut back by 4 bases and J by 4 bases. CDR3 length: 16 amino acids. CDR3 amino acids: CASSLRRSGGSDTQYF. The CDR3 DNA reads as TGTGCCAGCAGCCTGCGCAGGAGCGGGGGGTCAGATACGCAGTATTTT.